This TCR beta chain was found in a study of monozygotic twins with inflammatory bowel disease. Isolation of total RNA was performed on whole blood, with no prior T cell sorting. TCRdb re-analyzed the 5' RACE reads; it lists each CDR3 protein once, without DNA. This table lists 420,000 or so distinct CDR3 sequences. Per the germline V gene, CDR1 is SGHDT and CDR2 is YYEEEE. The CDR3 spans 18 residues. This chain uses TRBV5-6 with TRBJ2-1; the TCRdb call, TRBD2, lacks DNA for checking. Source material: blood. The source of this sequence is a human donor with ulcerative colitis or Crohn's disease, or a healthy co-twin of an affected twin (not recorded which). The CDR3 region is CASSLAGLAGGTYNEQFF. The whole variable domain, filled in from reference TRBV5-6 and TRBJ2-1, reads DAGVTQSPTHLIKTRGQQVTLRCSPKSGHDTVSWYQQALGQGPQFIFQYYEEEERQRGNFPDRFSGHQFPNYSSELNVNALLLGDSALYLCASSLAGLAGGTYNEQFFGPGTRLTVL.